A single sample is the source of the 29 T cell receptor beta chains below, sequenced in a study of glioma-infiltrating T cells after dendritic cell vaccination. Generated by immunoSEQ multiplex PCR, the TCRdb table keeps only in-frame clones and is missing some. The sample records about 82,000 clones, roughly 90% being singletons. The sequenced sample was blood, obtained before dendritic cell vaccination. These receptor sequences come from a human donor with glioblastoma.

In DNA, the CDR3 is TGTGCCAGCAGCAGGGCCAGCGGGGGGCCGGATACGCAGTATTTT. Amino acid sequence: CASSRASGGPDTQYF. The gene calls are TRBV7-9 and TRBJ2-3; 9 bases are a match to TRBD2. Losses at the gene ends were 5 bases for V and 6 bases for J; bases not matched to a gene: 9. CDR3 length: 15 residues. Germline-derived CDR1 and CDR2 are SEHNR and FQNEAQ (reference sequence).

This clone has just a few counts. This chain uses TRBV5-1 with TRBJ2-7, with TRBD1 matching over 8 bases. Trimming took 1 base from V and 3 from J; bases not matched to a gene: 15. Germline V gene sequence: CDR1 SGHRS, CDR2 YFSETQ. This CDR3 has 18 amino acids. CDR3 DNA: TGCGCCAGCAGCTTGCGACGGACAGGGAACGAGTACAACTACGAGCAGTACTTC. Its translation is CASSLRRTGNEYNYEQYF.

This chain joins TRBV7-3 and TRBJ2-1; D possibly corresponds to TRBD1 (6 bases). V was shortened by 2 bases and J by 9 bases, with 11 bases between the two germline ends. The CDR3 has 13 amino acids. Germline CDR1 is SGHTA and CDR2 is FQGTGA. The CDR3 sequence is CASSLAGVGEQFF. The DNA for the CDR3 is TGTGCCAGCAGCTTAGCAGGGGTCGGTGAGCAGTTCTTC.

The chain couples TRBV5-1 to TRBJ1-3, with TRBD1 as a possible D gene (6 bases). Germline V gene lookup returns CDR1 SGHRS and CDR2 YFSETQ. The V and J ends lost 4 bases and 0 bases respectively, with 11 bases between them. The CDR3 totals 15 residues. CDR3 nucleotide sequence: TGCGCCAGCAGCACACAGGGCCTCTCTGGAAACACCATATATTTT. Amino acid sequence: CASSTQGLSGNTIYF.

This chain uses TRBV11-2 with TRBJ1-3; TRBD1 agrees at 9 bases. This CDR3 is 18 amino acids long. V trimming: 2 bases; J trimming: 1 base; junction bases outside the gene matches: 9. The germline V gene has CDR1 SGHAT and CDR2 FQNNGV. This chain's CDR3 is CASSLRVGQGSSGNTIYF. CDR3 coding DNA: TGTGCCAGCAGCTTAAGGGTCGGACAGGGGAGTTCTGGAAACACCATATATTTT.

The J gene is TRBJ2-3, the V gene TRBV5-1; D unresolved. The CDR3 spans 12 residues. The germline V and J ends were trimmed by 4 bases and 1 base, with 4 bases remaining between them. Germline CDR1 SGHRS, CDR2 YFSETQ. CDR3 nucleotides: TGCGCCAGCAGCGGAGGCACAGATACGCAGTATTTT. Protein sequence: CASSGGTDTQYF.

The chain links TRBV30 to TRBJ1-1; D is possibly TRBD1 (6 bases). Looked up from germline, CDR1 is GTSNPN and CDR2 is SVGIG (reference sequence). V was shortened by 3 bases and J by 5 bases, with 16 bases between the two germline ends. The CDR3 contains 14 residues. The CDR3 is CAWRGGGPGTEAFF. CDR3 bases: TGTGCCTGGAGAGGGGGTGGCCCGGGGACTGAAGCTTTCTTT.

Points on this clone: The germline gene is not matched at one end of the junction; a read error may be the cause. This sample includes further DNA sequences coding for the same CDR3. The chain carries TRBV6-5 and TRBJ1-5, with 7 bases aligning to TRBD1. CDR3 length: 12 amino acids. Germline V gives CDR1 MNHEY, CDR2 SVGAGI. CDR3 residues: CASRTGAQPQHF. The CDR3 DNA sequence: TGTGCCAGCAGAACAGGGGCTCAGCCTCAGCATTTT.

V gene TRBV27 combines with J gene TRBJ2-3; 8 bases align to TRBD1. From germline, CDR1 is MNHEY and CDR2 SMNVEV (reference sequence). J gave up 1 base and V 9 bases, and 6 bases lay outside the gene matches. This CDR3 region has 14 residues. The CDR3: CASGQGFGTDTQYF. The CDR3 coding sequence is TGTGCCAGTGGACAGGGATTTGGCACAGATACGCAGTATTTT.

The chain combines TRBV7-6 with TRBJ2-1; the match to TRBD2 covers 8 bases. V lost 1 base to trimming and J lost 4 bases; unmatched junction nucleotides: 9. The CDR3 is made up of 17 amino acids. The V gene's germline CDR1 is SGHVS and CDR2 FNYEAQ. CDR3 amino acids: CASSLVFSGDQYNEQFF. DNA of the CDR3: TGTGCCAGCAGCTTAGTCTTTAGCGGGGACCAGTACAATGAGCAGTTCTTC.

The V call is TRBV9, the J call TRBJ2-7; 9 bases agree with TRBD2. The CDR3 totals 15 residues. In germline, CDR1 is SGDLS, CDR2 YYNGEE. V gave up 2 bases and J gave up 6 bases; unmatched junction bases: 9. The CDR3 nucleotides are TGTGCCAGCAGCGTGGATAGCGGGAGTATCGGCGAGCAGTACTTC. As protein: CASSVDSGSIGEQYF.

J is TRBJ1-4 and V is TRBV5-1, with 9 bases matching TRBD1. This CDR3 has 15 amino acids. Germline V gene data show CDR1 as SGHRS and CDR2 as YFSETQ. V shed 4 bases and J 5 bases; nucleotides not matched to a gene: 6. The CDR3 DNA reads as TGCGCCAGCAGCGTGTCCGGACAGGGGAATGAAAAACTGTTTTTT. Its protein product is CASSVSGQGNEKLFF.

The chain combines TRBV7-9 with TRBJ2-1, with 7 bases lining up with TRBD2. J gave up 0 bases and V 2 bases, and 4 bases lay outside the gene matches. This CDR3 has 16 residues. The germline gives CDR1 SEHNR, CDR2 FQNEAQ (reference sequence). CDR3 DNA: TGTGCCAGCAGCTTATTGGGCGGGAGCTCCTACAATGAGCAGTTCTTC. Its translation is CASSLLGGSSYNEQFF. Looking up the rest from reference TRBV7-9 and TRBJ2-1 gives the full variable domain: DTGVSQNPRHKITKRGQNVTFRCDPISEHNRLYWYRQTLGQGPEFLTYFQNEAQLEKSRLLSDRFSAERPKGSFSTLEIQRTEQGDSAMYLCASSLLGGSSYNEQFFGPGTRLTVL.

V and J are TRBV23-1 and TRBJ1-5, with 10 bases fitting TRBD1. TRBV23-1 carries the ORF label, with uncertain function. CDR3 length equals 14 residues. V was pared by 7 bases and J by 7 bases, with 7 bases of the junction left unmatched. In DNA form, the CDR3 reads TGCGCCAGCAATTTCCCGGGACAGGGGCAGCCCCAGCATTTT. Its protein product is CASNFPGQGQPQHF.

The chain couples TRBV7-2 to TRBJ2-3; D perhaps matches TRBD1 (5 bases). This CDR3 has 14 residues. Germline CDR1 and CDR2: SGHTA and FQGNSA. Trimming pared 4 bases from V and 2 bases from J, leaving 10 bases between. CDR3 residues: CASSSNRNTDTQYF. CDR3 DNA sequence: TGTGCCAGCAGCTCGAACAGGAACACAGATACGCAGTATTTT.

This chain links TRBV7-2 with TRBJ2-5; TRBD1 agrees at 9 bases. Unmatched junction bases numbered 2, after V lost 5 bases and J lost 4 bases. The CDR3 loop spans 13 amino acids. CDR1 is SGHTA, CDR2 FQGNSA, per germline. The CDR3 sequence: CASSRGQGETQYF. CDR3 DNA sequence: TGTGCCAGCAGCCGGGGACAGGGAGAGACCCAGTACTTC.

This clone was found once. CDR3 bases: TGTGCCAGCAGCGGGACGACAGGGAACCTCTACGAGCAGTACTTC. Its protein product is CASSGTTGNLYEQYF. V and J are TRBV5-5 and TRBJ2-7; 7 bases agree with TRBD1. The CDR3 runs to 15 residues. Germline CDR1 reads SGHKS; CDR2 reads YYEKEE (reference sequence). The trim removed 4 bases at V and 3 bases at J, leaving 10 bases unmatched.

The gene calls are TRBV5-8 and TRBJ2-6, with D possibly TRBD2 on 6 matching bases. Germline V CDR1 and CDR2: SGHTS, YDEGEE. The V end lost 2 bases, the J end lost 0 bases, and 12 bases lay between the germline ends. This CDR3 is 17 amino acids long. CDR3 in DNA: TGTGCCAGCAGCTTACCGGGACTCAGCTCTGGGGCCAACGTCCTGACTTTC. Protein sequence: CASSLPGLSSGANVLTF.

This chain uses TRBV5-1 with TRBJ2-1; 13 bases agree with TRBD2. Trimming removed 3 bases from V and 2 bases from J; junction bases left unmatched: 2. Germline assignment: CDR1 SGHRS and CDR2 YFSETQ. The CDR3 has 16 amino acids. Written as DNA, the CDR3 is TGCGCCAGCAGCTCTGGACTAGCGGGGGCCTACAATGAGCAGTTCTTC. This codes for CASSSGLAGAYNEQFF.

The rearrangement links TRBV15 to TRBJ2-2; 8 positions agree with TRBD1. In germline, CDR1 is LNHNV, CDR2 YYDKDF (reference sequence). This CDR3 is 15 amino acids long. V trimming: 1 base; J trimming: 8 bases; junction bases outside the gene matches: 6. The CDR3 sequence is CATSRAQGAFGELFF. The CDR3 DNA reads TGTGCCACCAGCAGAGCCCAGGGGGCGTTTGGGGAGCTGTTTTTT.

This CDR3 is CAISEGRTFTDTQYF. CDR3 coding DNA: TGTGCCATCAGTGAGGGCAGGACTTTCACAGATACGCAGTATTTT. The rearrangement joins TRBV10-3 to TRBJ2-3, with TRBD2 as a possible D gene (5 bases). The CDR3 extends over 15 amino acids. Germline CDR1 is ENHRY and CDR2 is SYGVKD. Deletions cut 2 bases from V and 2 bases from J, with 11 bases between.

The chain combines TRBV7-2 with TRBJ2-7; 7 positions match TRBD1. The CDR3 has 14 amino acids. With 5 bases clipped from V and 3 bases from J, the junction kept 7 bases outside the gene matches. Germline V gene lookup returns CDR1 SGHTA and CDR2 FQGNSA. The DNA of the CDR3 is TGTGCCAGCAGCCCCGACAGGGTGGGCTACGAGCAGTACTTC. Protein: CASSPDRVGYEQYF.

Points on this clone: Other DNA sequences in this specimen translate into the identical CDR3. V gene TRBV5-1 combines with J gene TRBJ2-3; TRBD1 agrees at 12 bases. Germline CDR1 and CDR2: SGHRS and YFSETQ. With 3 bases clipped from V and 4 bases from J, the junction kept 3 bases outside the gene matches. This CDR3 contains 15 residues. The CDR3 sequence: CASSSGTGGADTQYF. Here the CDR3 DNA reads TGCGCCAGCAGCTCCGGGACAGGGGGCGCAGATACGCAGTATTTT.

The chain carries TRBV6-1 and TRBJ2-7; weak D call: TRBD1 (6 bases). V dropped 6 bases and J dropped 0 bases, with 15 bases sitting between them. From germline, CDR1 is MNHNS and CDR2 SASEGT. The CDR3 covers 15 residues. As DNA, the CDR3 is TGTGCCAGCAGGAGGCAGGGGACCAGCTCCTACGAGCAGTACTTC. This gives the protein CASRRQGTSSYEQYF.

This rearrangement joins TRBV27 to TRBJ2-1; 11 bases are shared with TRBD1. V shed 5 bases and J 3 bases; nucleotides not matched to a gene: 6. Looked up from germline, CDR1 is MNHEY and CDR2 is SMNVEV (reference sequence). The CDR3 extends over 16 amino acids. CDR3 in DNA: TGTGCCAGCAGTGGGGACAGGGGGTACAACTACAATGAGCAGTTCTTC. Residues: CASSGDRGYNYNEQFF.

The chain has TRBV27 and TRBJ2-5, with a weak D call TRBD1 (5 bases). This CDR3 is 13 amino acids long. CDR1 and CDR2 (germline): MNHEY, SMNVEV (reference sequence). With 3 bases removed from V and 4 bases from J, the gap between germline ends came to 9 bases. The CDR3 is CASSLGLRETQYF. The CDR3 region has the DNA TGTGCCAGCAGTTTGGGGCTCCGAGAGACCCAGTACTTC.

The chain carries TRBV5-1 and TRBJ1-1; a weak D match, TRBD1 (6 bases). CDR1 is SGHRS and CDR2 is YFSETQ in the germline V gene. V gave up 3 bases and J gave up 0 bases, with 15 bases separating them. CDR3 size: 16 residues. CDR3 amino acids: CASSSTGPRLNTEAFF. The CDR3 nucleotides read TGCGCCAGCAGCTCGACAGGCCCAAGACTGAACACTGAAGCTTTCTTT.

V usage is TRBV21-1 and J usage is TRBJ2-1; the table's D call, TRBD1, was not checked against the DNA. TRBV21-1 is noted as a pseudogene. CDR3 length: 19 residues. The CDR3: CASSKDGGGGPSSYNEQFF. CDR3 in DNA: TGTGCCAGCAGCAAAGATGGGGGCGGAGGCCCGAGCTCCTACAATGAGCAGTTCTTC.

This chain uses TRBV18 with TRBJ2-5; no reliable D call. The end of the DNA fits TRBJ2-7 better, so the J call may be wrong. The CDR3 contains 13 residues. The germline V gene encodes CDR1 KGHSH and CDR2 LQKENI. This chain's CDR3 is CASSPGRSYEQYF. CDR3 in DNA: TGTGCCAGCTCACCGGGCCGATCCTACGAGCAGTACTTC.